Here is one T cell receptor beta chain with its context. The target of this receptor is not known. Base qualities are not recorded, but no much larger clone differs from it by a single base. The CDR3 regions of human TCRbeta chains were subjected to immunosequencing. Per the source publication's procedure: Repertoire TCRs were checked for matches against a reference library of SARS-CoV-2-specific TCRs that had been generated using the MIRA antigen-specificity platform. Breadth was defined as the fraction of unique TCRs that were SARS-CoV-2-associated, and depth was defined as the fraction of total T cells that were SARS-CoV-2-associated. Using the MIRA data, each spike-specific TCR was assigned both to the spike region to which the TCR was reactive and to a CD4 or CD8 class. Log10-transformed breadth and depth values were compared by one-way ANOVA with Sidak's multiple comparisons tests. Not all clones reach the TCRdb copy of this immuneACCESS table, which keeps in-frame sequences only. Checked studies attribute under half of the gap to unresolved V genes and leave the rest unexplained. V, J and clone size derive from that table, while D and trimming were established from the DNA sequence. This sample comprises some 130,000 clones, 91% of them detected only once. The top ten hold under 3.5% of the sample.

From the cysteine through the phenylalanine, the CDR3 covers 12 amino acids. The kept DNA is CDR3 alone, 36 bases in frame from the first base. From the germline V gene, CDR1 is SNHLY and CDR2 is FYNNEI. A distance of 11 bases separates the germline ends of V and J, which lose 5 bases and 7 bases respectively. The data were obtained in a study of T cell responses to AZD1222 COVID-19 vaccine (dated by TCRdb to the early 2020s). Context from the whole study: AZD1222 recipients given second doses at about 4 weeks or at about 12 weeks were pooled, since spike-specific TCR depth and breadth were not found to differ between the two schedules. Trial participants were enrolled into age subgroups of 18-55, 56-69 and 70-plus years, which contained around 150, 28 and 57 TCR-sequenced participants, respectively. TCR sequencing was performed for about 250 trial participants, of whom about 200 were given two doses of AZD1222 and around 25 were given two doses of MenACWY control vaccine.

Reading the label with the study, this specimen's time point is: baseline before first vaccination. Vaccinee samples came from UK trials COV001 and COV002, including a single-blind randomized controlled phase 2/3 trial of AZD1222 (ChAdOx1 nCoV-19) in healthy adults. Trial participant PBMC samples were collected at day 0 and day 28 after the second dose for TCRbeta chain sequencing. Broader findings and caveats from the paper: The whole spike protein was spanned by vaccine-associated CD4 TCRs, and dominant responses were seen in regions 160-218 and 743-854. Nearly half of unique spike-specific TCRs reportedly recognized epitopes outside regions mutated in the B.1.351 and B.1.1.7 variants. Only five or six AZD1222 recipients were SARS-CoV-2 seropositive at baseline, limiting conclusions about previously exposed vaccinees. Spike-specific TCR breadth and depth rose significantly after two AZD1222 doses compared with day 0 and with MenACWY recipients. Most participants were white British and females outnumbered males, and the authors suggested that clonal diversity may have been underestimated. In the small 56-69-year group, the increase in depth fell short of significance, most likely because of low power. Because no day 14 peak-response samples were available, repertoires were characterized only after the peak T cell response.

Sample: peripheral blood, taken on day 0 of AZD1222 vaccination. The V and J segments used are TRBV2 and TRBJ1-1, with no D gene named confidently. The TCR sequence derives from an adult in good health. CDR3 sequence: CASSRTVYEAFF. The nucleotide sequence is TGTGCCAGCAGTCGAACAGTTTATGAAGCTTTCTTT.